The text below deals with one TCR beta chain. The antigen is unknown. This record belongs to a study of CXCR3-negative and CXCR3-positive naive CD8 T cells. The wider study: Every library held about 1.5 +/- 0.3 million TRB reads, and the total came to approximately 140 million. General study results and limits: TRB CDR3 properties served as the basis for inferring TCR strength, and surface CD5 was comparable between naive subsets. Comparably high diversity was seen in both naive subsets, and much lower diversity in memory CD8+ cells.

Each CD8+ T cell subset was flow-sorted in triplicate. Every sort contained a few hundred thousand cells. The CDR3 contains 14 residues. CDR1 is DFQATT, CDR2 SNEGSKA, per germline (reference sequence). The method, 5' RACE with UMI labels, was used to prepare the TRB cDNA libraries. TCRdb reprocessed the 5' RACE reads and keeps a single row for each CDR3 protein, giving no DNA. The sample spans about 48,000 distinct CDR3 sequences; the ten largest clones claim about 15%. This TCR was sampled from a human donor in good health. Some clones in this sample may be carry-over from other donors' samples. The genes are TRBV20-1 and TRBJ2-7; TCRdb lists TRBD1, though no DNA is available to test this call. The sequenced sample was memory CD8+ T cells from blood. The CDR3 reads CSARDGDSHYEQYF.